Below, 27 T cell receptor beta chains from the same sample are listed, as sequenced in a study of T-cell memory formation after mild COVID-19. TCRdb called the 5' RACE reads again in MiXCR, with one record for every CDR3 protein. The sample includes 450,000 or so distinct CDR3 sequences, over 15% of them seen just once. The specimen sequenced was PBMCs or a T cell subset sorted from them (not recorded which). All receptors derive from an adult woman who had mild COVID-19 (a few samples of this study predate the infection). Cell type and time point are not known.

The genes are TRBV11-2 and TRBJ2-1, with TRBD2 matching 9 bases. J gave up 15 bases and V 4 bases, and 10 bases lay outside the gene matches. The CDR3 is made up of 13 amino acids. The germline V gene has CDR1 SGHAT and CDR2 FQNNGV. CDR3 region: CASSSLAGFDRFF. Written as DNA, the CDR3 is TGTGCCAGCAGCTCTCTAGCGGGATTCGATCGGTTCTTC. Filled out from reference TRBV11-2 and TRBJ2-1, the complete variable domain reads EAGVAQSPRYKIIEKRQSVAFWCNPISGHATLYWYQQILGQGPKLLIQFQNNGVVDDSQLPKDRFSAERLKGVDSTLKIQPAKLEDSAVYLCASSSLAGFDRFFGPGTRLTVL.

In this sample, this clonotype turned up a few times. The J gene is TRBJ2-7, the V gene TRBV20-1; D possibly corresponds to TRBD1 (7 bases). The V gene lost 3 bases and the J gene lost 2 bases, with 14 bases spanning the gap. Germline values: CDR1 DFQATT, CDR2 SNEGSKA (reference sequence). The CDR3 runs 14 residues. The CDR3 sequence: CSASPGGPTYEQYF. As DNA, the CDR3 is TGCAGTGCTAGCCCAGGGGGGCCCACCTACGAGCAGTACTTC.

This clonotype was recorded many times. The rearrangement joins TRBV7-9 to TRBJ2-7; no clear D gene. This CDR3 spans 14 amino acids. V dropped 2 bases and J dropped 2 bases, with 10 bases sitting between them. Per germline, CDR1 SEHNR and CDR2 FQNEAQ (reference sequence). This CDR3 is CASSLSQYPYEQYF. CDR3 nucleotides: TGTGCCAGCAGCTTAAGCCAGTACCCCTACGAGCAGTACTTC.

The chain recombines TRBV20-1 with TRBJ2-3; D may match TRBD1 or TRBD2 (6 bases each). V gave up 6 bases and J gave up 2 bases, with 12 bases separating them. This CDR3 region has 13 residues. Germline lookup yields CDR1 DFQATT and CDR2 SNEGSKA (reference sequence). As DNA, the CDR3 is TGCAGTGCCCCAAGGGGGGCCACAGATACGCAGTATTTT. As protein: CSAPRGATDTQYF.

The chain links TRBV11-1 to TRBJ1-1, with no clear D. The CDR3 runs to 16 residues. Germline V CDR1 and CDR2: SGHAT, FQDESV (reference sequence). Trimming pared 2 bases from V and 4 bases from J, leaving 17 bases between. The CDR3 DNA follows: TGTGCCAGCAGCTTACCCCCTAGGGCGGTGAGCACTGAAGCTTTCTTT. Amino acids: CASSLPPRAVSTEAFF.

For this clonotype: The CDR3 carries no conserved terminal phenylalanine or tryptophan, so it likely arises from a read error. This chain joins TRBV20-1 and TRBJ1-2, with a possible D match to TRBD1 (6 bases). Trimming cost V 6 bases and J 4 bases, with 15 bases left between them. The CDR3 extends over 13 amino acids. The germline V gene encodes CDR1 DFQATT and CDR2 SNEGSKA (reference sequence). CDR3 sequence (DNA): TGCAGTGCGGGGGGGACATCCGTCTATGGCTACACCTTA. Its protein product is CSAGGTSVYGYTL.

J is TRBJ2-3 and V is TRBV27; no reliable D call. Germline V CDR1 and CDR2: MNHEY, SMNVEV (reference sequence). The CDR3 is made up of 15 amino acids. Trimming removed 6 bases from V and 7 bases from J, with 20 bases in between. This CDR3 is CASSPRLHAANTQYF. Here the CDR3 DNA reads TGTGCCAGCAGCCCACGTCTACACGCCGCAAATACGCAGTATTTT.

CDR3 region: CASSLAATSGGPSYNEQFF. The CDR3, as DNA: TGCGCCAGCAGCCTCGCGGCGACTAGCGGGGGGCCCTCCTACAATGAGCAGTTCTTC. This sequence joins TRBV4-1 and TRBJ2-1; TRBD2 agrees at 13 bases. This CDR3 is built from 19 residues. Germline CDR1 MGHRA, CDR2 YSYEKL. V lost 4 bases to trimming and J lost 0 bases; unmatched junction nucleotides: 9.

The rearrangement links TRBV2 to TRBJ1-3; D is uncertain. The CDR3 consists of 17 residues. Germline V gene lookup returns CDR1 SNHLY and CDR2 FYNNEI. The V end lost 6 bases, the J end lost 0 bases, and 18 bases lay between the germline ends. Here the CDR3 reads CASRAGRSPLSGNTIYF. The CDR3 DNA reads TGTGCCAGCAGGGCCGGACGGTCCCCCCTCTCTGGAAACACCATATATTTT. The full variable domain, with the rest looked up from reference TRBV2 and TRBJ1-3, is EPEVTQTPSHQVTQMGQEVILRCVPISNHLYFYWYRQILGQKVEFLVSFYNNEISEKSEIFDDQFSVERPDGSNFTLKIRSTKLEDSAMYFCASRAGRSPLSGNTIYFGEGSWLTVV.

Of note for this clonotype: A much larger clonotype is one base distant, so this may be a read error. V gene TRBV6-1 combines with J gene TRBJ1-5; the D is unclear. There are 15 residues in the CDR3. Per the germline V gene, CDR1 is MNHNS and CDR2 is SASEGT. The CDR3 nucleotides read TGTGACAGCAGTAATCGGAGGGCAACGGGTCAGCCCCAGCATTTT. As protein: CDSSNRRATGQPQHF.

The gene calls are TRBV20-1 and TRBJ2-7; 11 bases are a match to TRBD2. Germline-derived CDR1 and CDR2 are DFQATT and SNEGSKA (reference sequence). CDR3 size: 16 residues. The J segment lost 5 bases and the V segment lost 0 bases, leaving 9 bases of the junction unmatched. The CDR3 here is CSARDIGLAGGHEQYF. The CDR3 DNA sequence: TGCAGTGCTAGAGATATCGGGCTAGCGGGAGGCCACGAGCAGTACTTC.

Remarks on this clonotype: Its ends do not fully match the called genes, so a read error is possible. The chain is built from TRBV6-6 and TRBJ2-1; 8 bases are a match to TRBD2. The CDR3 consists of 15 residues. The germline CDR1 and CDR2 sequences are MNHNY and SVGAGI (reference sequence). CDR3 amino acids: CASSRLAGTGNDQFF. CDR3 DNA sequence: TGTGCCAGCAGCCGTTTAGCGGGAACGGGCAATGATCAGTTCTTC.

This clonotype was recorded a few times. The chain carries TRBV15 and TRBJ2-1; 13 nucleotides align to TRBD2. The CDR3 totals 17 residues. V was clipped by 0 bases and J by 4 bases; unmatched bases: 3. Germline V lookup: CDR1 LNHNV, CDR2 YYDKDF (reference sequence). The CDR3 nucleotides read TGTGCCACCAGCAGAGATGGGACTAGCGGGACTTACAATGAGCAGTTCTTC. As protein: CATSRDGTSGTYNEQFF.

In nucleotides, the CDR3 is TGTGCCAGCAGTCGCGGACAGGGTATGGATACGCAGTATTTT. This codes for CASSRGQGMDTQYF. The chain links TRBV6-4 to TRBJ2-3; 8 bases are a match to TRBD1. The CDR3 sequence is 14 residues long. Per germline, CDR1 MRHNA and CDR2 SNTAGT. V gave up 5 bases and J gave up 6 bases; unmatched junction bases: 7.

The chain combines TRBV5-1 with TRBJ1-5; no definite D call. The V end was cut by 4 bases, the J end by 2 bases, with 10 bases between. The CDR3 runs 14 residues. Germline-derived CDR1 and CDR2 are SGHRS and YFSETQ. For the CDR3, the DNA is TGCGCCAGCAGCACGGACGGCGGCAATCAGCCCCAGCATTTT. The encoded protein is CASSTDGGNQPQHF.

The V call is TRBV7-6, the J call TRBJ2-1; TRBD1 matches at 9 bases. After removal of 3 bases from V and 4 bases from J, the junction contained 10 bases not matched to a gene. CDR1 and CDR2 from the germline V gene are SGHVS and FNYEAQ. The CDR3 extends over 17 amino acids. The CDR3: CASSLAAGTGQYNEQFF. The CDR3, as DNA: TGTGCCAGCAGCTTGGCGGCCGGGACAGGGCAATACAATGAGCAGTTCTTC.

Only a few counts were recorded for this clonotype. The chain joins TRBV5-1 to TRBJ1-1; D gene unclear. The length of the CDR3 is 17 residues. CDR1 and CDR2 from the germline V gene are SGHRS and YFSETQ. Trimming shortened V by 1 base and J by 0 bases, and 16 bases separated the two germline ends. The CDR3 here is CASSLLAGPKLNTEAFF. The CDR3 DNA follows: TGCGCCAGCAGCTTGTTGGCAGGCCCTAAATTGAACACTGAAGCTTTCTTT.

In its sample, this clonotype was seen a few times. The J gene is TRBJ2-1, the V gene TRBV12-5; D is ambiguous. CDR3 length equals 11 residues. The V and J ends lost 2 bases and 10 bases respectively, with 6 bases between them. In germline, CDR1 is LGHNT, CDR2 FRNRAP. The CDR3 protein is CASGLPREQFF. CDR3 DNA: TGTGCTAGTGGTTTGCCACGGGAGCAGTTCTTC.

This chain links TRBV25-1 with TRBJ2-7; unclear D gene. The CDR3 totals 14 residues. Trimming stripped 1 base from V and 3 bases from J, with 10 bases between. Per the germline V gene, CDR1 is MGHDK and CDR2 is SYGVNS. CDR3 region: CASSEFNSNYEQYF. CDR3 DNA sequence: TGTGCCAGCAGTGAATTTAATAGCAACTACGAGCAGTACTTC.

The chain uses TRBV7-3 and TRBJ2-5, with TRBD1 identical over 10 bases. The V gene end was trimmed by 5 bases and the J gene end by 1 base; junction bases not matched to a gene: 4. The germline V gene encodes CDR1 SGHTA and CDR2 FQGTGA. CDR3 length equals 15 residues. The CDR3 region is CASSDRQGAQETQYF. CDR3 nucleotides: TGTGCCAGCAGCGACCGACAGGGGGCCCAAGAGACCCAGTACTTC.

The chain joins TRBV25-1 to TRBJ2-4, with a weak D call TRBD1 (5 bases). The germline V gene has CDR1 MGHDK and CDR2 SYGVNS. CDR3 length: 16 amino acids. V was trimmed by 4 bases and J by 2 bases, leaving 15 bases between them. The CDR3 coding sequence is TGTGCCAGCAGTGGCAGGTTGGGGCTACCCAAAAACATTCAGTACTTC. Its protein is CASSGRLGLPKNIQYF.

The rearrangement links TRBV18 to TRBJ1-4, with D uncertain. Germline CDR1 reads KGHSH; CDR2 reads LQKENI. The CDR3 has 16 residues. V was trimmed by 5 bases and J by 7 bases, leaving 20 bases between them. CDR3 sequence reads: CASSEDLPAVGEKLFF. The CDR3 DNA follows: TGTGCCAGCTCAGAGGACCTTCCTGCGGTGGGTGAAAAACTGTTTTTT.

This clonotype was observed a few times. The chain joins TRBV4-3 to TRBJ1-6; D may be TRBD1 (5 bases). Germline assignment: CDR1 LGHNA and CDR2 YSLEER. CDR3 length: 14 amino acids. The V end was cut by 0 bases, the J end by 10 bases, with 10 bases between. The CDR3 here is CASSQDLGPSPLHF. DNA for the CDR3: TGCGCCAGCAGCCAAGATCTGGGGCCCTCACCCCTCCACTTT.

The genes are TRBV12-3 or TRBV12-4 and TRBJ2-7; no clear D. The CDR3 spans 13 residues. Trimming pared 3 bases from V and 2 bases from J, leaving 8 bases between. In DNA form, the CDR3 reads TGTGCCAGCAGTTTGCTAGGGCCCTACGAGCAGTACTTC. This gives the protein CASSLLGPYEQYF.

The genes are TRBV7-9 and TRBJ2-5; 8 bases are a match to TRBD2. CDR3 length equals 14 residues. Germline loops: CDR1 SEHNR, CDR2 FQNEAQ (reference sequence). Trimming removed 3 bases from V and 4 bases from J; junction bases left unmatched: 4. As DNA, the CDR3 is TGTGCCAGCAGCTTCGGGGGGGCCGGAGAGACCCAGTACTTC. This gives the protein CASSFGGAGETQYF.

The sample holds a few counts of this clonotype. This chain uses TRBV29-1 with TRBJ1-1, with D tentatively TRBD1 (5 bases). CDR1 and CDR2 from the germline V gene are SQVTM and ANQGSEA. The V gene lost 7 bases and the J gene lost 3 bases, with 15 bases spanning the gap. CDR3 length: 13 amino acids. In nucleotides, the CDR3 is TGCAGCGCCTTTGCGCGGGGGTACACTGAAGCTTTCTTT. This translates into CSAFARGYTEAFF.

There are many counts of this clonotype. The chain employs TRBV2 and TRBJ2-5, with 9 bases matching TRBD1. CDR1 and CDR2 (germline): SNHLY, FYNNEI. The CDR3 extends over 13 amino acids. After removal of 7 bases from V and 5 bases from J, the junction contained 5 bases not matched to a gene. The CDR3 loop reads CASKEDRGETQYF. Written as DNA, the CDR3 is TGTGCCAGCAAGGAGGACAGGGGTGAGACCCAGTACTTC.